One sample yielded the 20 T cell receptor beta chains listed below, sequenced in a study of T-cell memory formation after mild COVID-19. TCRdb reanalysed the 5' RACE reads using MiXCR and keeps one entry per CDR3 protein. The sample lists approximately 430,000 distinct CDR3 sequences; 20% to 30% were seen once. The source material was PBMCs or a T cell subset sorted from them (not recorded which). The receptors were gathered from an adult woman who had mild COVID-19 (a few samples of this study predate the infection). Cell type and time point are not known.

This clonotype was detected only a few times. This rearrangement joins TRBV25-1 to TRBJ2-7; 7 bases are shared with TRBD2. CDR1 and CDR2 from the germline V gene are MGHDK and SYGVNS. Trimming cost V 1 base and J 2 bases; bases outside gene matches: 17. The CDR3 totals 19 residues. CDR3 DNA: TGTGCCAGCAGTGAATGGAAGTTAGGACGGGAGGATTTAGCCTACGAGCAGTACTTC. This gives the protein CASSEWKLGREDLAYEQYF.

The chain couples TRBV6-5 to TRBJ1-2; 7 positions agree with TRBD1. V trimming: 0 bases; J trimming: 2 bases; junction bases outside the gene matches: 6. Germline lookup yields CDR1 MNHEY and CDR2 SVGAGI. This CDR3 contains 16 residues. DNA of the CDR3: TGTGCCAGCAGTTACTCGTCAGGGGGAAAGAACTATGGCTACACCTTC. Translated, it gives CASSYSSGGKNYGYTF.

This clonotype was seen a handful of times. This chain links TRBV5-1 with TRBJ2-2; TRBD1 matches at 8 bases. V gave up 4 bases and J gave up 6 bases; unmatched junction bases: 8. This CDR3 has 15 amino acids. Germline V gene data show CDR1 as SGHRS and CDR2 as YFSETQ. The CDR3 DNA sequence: TGCGCCAGCAGCGTAGACAGGGGAGTCCCCGGGGAGCTGTTTTTT. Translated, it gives CASSVDRGVPGELFF.

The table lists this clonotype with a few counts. The DNA for the CDR3 is TGTGCCAGCAGCTTATCCCCTCCTAGTGCCACCGGGGAGCTGTTTTTT. Amino acid sequence: CASSLSPPSATGELFF. The chain recombines TRBV7-2 with TRBJ2-2; D ambiguous. The germline gives CDR1 SGHTA, CDR2 FQGNSA. V was trimmed by 2 bases and J by 4 bases, leaving 14 bases between them. CDR3 size: 16 residues.

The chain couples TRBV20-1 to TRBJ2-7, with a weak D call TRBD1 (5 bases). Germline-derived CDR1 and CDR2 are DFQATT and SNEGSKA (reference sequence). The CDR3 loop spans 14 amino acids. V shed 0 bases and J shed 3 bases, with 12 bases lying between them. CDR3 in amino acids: CSARDLDTGYEQYF. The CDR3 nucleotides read TGCAGTGCTAGAGATTTGGACACTGGCTACGAGCAGTACTTC.

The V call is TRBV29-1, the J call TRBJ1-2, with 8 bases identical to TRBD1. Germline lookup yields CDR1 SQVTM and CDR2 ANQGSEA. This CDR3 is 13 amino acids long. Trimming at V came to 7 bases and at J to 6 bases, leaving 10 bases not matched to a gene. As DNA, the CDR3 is TGCAGCGCCGACAGGGGCGGAGGGGATGGCTACACCTTC. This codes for CSADRGGGDGYTF.

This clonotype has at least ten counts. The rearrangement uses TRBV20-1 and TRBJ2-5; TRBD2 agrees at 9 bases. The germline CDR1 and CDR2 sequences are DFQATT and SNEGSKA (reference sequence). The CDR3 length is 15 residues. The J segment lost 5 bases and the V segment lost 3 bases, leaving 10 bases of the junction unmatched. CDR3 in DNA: TGCAGTGCTAGTGGGGGGACTAGCATCCGGGAGACCCAGTACTTC. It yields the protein CSASGGTSIRETQYF.

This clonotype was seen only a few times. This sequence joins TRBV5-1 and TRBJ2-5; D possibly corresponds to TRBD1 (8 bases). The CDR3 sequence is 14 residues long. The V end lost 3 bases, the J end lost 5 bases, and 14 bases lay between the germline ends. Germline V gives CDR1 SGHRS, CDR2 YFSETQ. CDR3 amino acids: CASSSRGRGETQYF. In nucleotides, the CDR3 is TGCGCCAGCAGCTCCAGGGGGCGGGGGGAGACCCAGTACTTC.

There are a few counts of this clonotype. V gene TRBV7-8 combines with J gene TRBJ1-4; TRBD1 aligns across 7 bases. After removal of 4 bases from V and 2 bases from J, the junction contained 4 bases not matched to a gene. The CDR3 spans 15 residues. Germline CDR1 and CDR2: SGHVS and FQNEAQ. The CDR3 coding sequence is TGTGCCAGCAGCTCGACAGGGTGGACTAATGAAAAACTGTTTTTT. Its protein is CASSSTGWTNEKLFF.

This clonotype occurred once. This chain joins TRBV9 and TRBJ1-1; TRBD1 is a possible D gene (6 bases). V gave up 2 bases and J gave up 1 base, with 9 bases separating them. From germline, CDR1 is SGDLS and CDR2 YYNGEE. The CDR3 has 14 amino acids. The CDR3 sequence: CASSVMTGNTEAFF. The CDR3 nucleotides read TGTGCCAGCAGCGTGATGACAGGGAACACTGAAGCTTTCTTT.

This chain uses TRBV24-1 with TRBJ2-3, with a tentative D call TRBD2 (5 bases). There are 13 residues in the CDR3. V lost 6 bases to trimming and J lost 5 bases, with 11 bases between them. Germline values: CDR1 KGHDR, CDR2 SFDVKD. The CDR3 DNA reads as TGTGCCACCAGTACCGGGGTGGAAGATACGCAGTATTTT. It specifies CATSTGVEDTQYF.

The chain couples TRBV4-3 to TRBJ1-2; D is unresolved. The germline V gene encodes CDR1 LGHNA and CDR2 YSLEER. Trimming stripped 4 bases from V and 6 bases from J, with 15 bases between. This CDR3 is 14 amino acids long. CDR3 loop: CASSPQLGFDGYTF. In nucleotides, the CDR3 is TGCGCCAGCAGCCCACAACTGGGTTTCGATGGCTACACCTTC.

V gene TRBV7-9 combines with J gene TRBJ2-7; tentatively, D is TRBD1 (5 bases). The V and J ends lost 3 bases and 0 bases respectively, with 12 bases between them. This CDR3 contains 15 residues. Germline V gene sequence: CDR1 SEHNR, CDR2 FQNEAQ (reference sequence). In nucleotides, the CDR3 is TGTGCCAGCAGCTTTCGGCGGACAAGCTCCTACGAGCAGTACTTC. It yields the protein CASSFRRTSSYEQYF.

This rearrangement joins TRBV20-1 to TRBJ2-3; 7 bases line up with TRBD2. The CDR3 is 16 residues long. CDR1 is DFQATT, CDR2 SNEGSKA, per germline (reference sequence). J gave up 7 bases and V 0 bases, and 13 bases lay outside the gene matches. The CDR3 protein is CSARDPSSGPGYTQYF. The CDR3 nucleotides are TGCAGTGCTAGAGATCCGTCTAGCGGCCCGGGGTATACGCAGTATTTT.

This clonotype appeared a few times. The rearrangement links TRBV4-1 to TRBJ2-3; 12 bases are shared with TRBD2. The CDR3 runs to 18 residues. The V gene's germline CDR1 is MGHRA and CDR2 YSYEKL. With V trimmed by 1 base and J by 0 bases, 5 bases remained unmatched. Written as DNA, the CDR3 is TGCGCCAGCAGCCAAGGACTAGCGGGGGTCCCTAGCACAGATACGCAGTATTTT. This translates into CASSQGLAGVPSTDTQYF.

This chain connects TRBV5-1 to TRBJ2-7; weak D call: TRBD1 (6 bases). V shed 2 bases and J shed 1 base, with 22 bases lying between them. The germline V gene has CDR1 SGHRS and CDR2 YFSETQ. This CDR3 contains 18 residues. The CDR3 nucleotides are TGCGCCAGCAGCTTACGGCTGGTTCGGGACACGCAGTCCTACGAGCAGTACTTC. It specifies CASSLRLVRDTQSYEQYF.

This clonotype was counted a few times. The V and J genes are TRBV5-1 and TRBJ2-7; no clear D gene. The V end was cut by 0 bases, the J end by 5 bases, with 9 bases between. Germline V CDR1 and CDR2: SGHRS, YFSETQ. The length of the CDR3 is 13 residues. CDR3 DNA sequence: TGCGCCAGCAGCTTGGGGACGACCAACGAGCAGTACTTC. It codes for CASSLGTTNEQYF.

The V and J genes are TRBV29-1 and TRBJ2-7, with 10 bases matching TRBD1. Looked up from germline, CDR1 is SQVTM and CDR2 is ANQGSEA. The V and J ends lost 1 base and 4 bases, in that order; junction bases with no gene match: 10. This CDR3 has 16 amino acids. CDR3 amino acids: CSVEGLEGTGVYEQYF. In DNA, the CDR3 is TGCAGCGTTGAAGGCCTCGAGGGGACAGGGGTATACGAGCAGTACTTC.

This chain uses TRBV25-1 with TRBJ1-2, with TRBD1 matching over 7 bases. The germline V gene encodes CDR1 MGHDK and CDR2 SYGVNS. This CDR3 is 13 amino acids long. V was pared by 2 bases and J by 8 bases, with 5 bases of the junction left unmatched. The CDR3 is CASSEGDSRGYTF. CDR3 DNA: TGTGCCAGCAGTGAAGGGGACAGTCGAGGCTACACCTTC.

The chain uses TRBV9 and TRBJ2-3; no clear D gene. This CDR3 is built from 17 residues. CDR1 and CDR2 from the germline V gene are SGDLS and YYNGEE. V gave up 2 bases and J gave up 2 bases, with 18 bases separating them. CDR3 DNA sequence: TGTGCCAGCAGCGTTTCTCCGGGCGCGATCCTCACAGATACGCAGTATTTT. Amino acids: CASSVSPGAILTDTQYF. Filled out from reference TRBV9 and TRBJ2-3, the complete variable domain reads DSGVTQTPKHLITATGQRVTLRCSPRSGDLSVYWYQQSLDQGLQFLIQYYNGEERAKGNILERFSAQQFPDLHSELNLSSLELGDSALYFCASSVSPGAILTDTQYFGPGTRLTVL.